This passage covers 11 T cell receptor beta chains from one sample sequenced in a study of OX40 agonist ivuxolimab in advanced cancers. TCRdb's copy holds only in-frame clones and misses some; the assay was immunoSEQ multiplex PCR. The sample contains some 40,000 clones, roughly nine tenths of which appear only once. Sequencing was performed on CD4+ or CD8+ T cells sorted from blood, taken in a trial of the OX40 agonist ivuxolimab. All receptors come from an adult with an advanced solid tumor such as melanoma, head and neck, liver or kidney cancer.

The rearrangement joins TRBV29-1 to TRBJ2-5; TRBD1 matches 10 bases. This CDR3 region has 16 residues. The V and J ends lost 3 bases and 5 bases, in that order; junction bases with no gene match: 12. Germline values: CDR1 SQVTM, CDR2 ANQGSEA. CDR3 loop: CSVEAPGQGRLETQYF. CDR3 nucleotides: TGCAGCGTTGAGGCACCGGGACAGGGGAGATTGGAGACCCAGTACTTC. Together with reference TRBV29-1 and TRBJ2-5, the CDR3 gives the full variable domain: SAVISQKPSRDICQRGTSLTIQCQVDSQVTMMFWYRQQPGQSLTLIATANQGSEATYESGFVIDKFPISRPNLTFSTLTVSNMSPEDSSIYLCSVEAPGQGRLETQYFGPGTRLLVL.

The chain uses TRBV5-4 and TRBJ2-1; no clear D gene. Trimming cost V 4 bases and J 2 bases, with 16 bases left between them. Germline V gives CDR1 SGHNT, CDR2 YYREEE (reference sequence). This CDR3 is 16 amino acids long. The CDR3 bases are TGTGCCAGCAGCCAAGTATCGGCCAGCCCCTACAATGAGCAGTTCTTC. This codes for CASSQVSASPYNEQFF.

V is TRBV7-8 and J is TRBJ2-3, with 10 bases fitting TRBD2. CDR1 and CDR2 (germline): SGHVS, FQNEAQ. The CDR3 consists of 15 residues. Germline trimming cut 4 bases from V and 2 bases from J; bases unmatched to any gene: 3. The DNA for the CDR3 is TGTGCCAGCAGCTCTAGCGGGAGCTACACAGATACGCAGTATTTT. Amino acids: CASSSSGSYTDTQYF.

The rearrangement joins TRBV28 to TRBJ2-7; no definite D call. The CDR3 runs to 14 residues. The V end lost 3 bases, the J end lost 3 bases, and 12 bases lay between the germline ends. The germline gives CDR1 MDHEN, CDR2 SYDVKM. The CDR3 nucleotides are TGTGCCAGCAGTTTGGCCGCAAAAATCTACGAGCAGTACTTC. As protein: CASSLAAKIYEQYF. Using reference TRBV28 and TRBJ2-7 for the parts outside the CDR3, the full variable domain is DVKVTQSSRYLVKRTGEKVFLECVQDMDHENMFWYRQDPGLGLRLIYFSYDVKMKEKGDIPEGYSVSREKKERFSLILESASTNQTSMYLCASSLAAKIYEQYFGPGTRLTVT.

This sequence joins TRBV10-3 and TRBJ2-2; D is unresolved. Trimming stripped 2 bases from V and 6 bases from J, with 10 bases between. From germline, CDR1 is ENHRY and CDR2 SYGVKD. The length of the CDR3 is 14 residues. CDR3 bases: TGTGCCATCAGTGAGGATGGATCCGCCGGGGAGCTGTTTTTT. Translating it yields CAISEDGSAGELFF.

This chain uses TRBV7-3 with TRBJ1-1; D is unresolved. V shed 6 bases and J shed 5 bases, with 10 bases lying between them. Germline assignment: CDR1 SGHTA and CDR2 FQGTGA. This CDR3 spans 12 amino acids. This CDR3 is CASRSTGTEAFF. The CDR3 DNA follows: TGTGCCAGCAGGTCCACGGGAACTGAAGCTTTCTTT.

V usage is TRBV7-8 and J usage is TRBJ2-7; 7 nucleotides line up with TRBD1. J lost 0 bases, V lost 4 bases, and 3 bases had no gene match. This CDR3 comprises 14 residues. Germline CDR1 reads SGHVS; CDR2 reads FQNEAQ. The CDR3 sequence: CASSSGTASYEQYF. As DNA, the CDR3 is TGTGCCAGCAGCTCCGGGACAGCCTCCTACGAGCAGTACTTC. Using reference TRBV7-8 and TRBJ2-7 for the parts outside the CDR3, the full variable domain is GAGVSQSPRYKVAKRGQDVALRCDPISGHVSLFWYQQALGQGPEFLTYFQNEAQLDKSGLPSDRFFAERPEGSVSTLKIQRTQQEDSAVYLCASSSGTASYEQYFGPGTRLTVT.

The V call is TRBV7-9, the J call TRBJ1-2; maybe TRBD1 (5 bases). The V end was cut by 5 bases, the J end by 6 bases, with 16 bases between. The CDR3 has 14 amino acids. The germline V gene encodes CDR1 SEHNR and CDR2 FQNEAQ (reference sequence). CDR3 sequence (DNA): TGTGCCAGCAGCCAGGGATACGGGGAGGATGGCTACACCTTC. This sequence encodes CASSQGYGEDGYTF.

The chain couples TRBV7-2 to TRBJ2-3, with D unclear. There are 11 residues in the CDR3. Germline V lookup: CDR1 SGHTA, CDR2 FQGNSA. Trimming took off 3 bases at V and 5 bases at J, with 3 bases between the two ends. CDR3 nucleotides: TGTGCCAGCAGCTTTCTAGATACGCAGTATTTT. Amino acid sequence: CASSFLDTQYF.

This chain joins TRBV7-9 and TRBJ1-4, with TRBD1 matching 7 bases. The CDR3 is made up of 12 amino acids. V was clipped by 5 bases and J by 13 bases; unmatched bases: 7. CDR1 is SEHNR and CDR2 is FQNEAQ in the germline V gene (reference sequence). The CDR3 DNA sequence: TGTGCCAGCAGCCTGACAGGGAGTCCACTGTTTTTT. Residues: CASSLTGSPLFF.

The V gene is TRBV7-9, the J gene TRBJ2-1, with D possibly being TRBD1 (7 bases). The V gene lost 5 bases and the J gene lost 3 bases, with 17 bases spanning the gap. CDR1 is SEHNR and CDR2 is FQNEAQ in the germline V gene (reference sequence). This CDR3 has 16 residues. The CDR3 nucleotides read TGTGCCAGCAGCCCAGGGGGGTCAGGGGGCTACAATGAGCAGTTCTTC. Translated: CASSPGGSGGYNEQFF.